The source of this TCR beta chain is a study of blood T cell repertoires in COVID-19. This CDR3 has 15 residues. V was shortened by 3 bases and J by 3 bases, with 12 bases between the two germline ends. Per germline, CDR1 MNHNS and CDR2 SASEGT. Per the original data handling: Quantification of nucleated cells was approximated via reference gene primer amplification. Method: immunoSEQ multiplex PCR; TCRdb's copy keeps in-frame clones and lacks some. For V, J and clone size, that table is used; D and trimming come from the DNA. The sample lists 150,000 to 170,000 clones; approximately 83% were seen once.

The clonotype comes from a woman aged 60-70 years with COVID-19, enrolled during active disease. Input material: peripheral blood. V usage is TRBV6-1 and J usage is TRBJ1-3; possibly TRBD1 for D (5 bases). The CDR3 region has the DNA TGTGCCAGCAGTGACGGTATTGACAGTGGAAACACCATATATTTT. Protein product: CASSDGIDSGNTIYF.